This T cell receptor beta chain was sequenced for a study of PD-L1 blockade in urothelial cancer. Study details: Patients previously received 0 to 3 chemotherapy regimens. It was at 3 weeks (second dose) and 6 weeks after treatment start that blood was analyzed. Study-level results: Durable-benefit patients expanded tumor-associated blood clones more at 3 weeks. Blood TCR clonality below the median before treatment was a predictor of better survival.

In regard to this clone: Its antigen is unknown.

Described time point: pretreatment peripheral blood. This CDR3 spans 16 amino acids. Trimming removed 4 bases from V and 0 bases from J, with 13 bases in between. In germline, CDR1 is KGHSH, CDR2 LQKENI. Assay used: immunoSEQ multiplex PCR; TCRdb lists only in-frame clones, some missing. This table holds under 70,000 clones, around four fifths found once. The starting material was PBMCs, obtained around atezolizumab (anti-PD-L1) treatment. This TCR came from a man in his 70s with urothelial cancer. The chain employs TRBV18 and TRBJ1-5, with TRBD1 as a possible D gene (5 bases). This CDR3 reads CASSRRQLYSNQPQHF. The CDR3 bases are TGTGCCAGCTCACGCAGACAGCTATATAGCAATCAGCCCCAGCATTTT.